Sequencing of this TCR beta chain was carried out in a study of CD8+ T cells in alopecia areata. There are 14 residues in the CDR3. Germline CDR1 and CDR2: GTSNPN and SVGIG (reference sequence). Germline trimming cut 0 bases from V and 7 bases from J; bases unmatched to any gene: 6. General study findings and limits: It was observed that many expanded lesional clones persisted in scalp and blood during tofacitinib. Especially in alopecia totalis/universalis, lesional scalp showed greater clonality than normal scalp did.

Sequencing relied on a cDNA template that was reverse transcribed from extracted RNA. Profiled with immunoSEQ multiplex PCR; TCRdb holds only in-frame clones, not every one. Of around 210,000 clones detected, 50% to 75% appear once; the ten largest clones hold around 3.9%. Points on this clone: Its specificity is unknown.

Stated treatment: oral pan-JAK inhibitor, 5-10 mg twice daily. The clonotype originates from a human donor with alopecia areata. This chain joins TRBV30 and TRBJ1-5, with 7 bases aligning to TRBD1. The sample in question was CD4+ T cells sorted from blood, obtained at week 4, from a patient treated with tofacitinib. CDR3 sequence reads: CAWSVNRGNQPQHF. CDR3 in DNA: TGTGCCTGGAGTGTAAACAGGGGAAACCAGCCCCAGCATTTT.